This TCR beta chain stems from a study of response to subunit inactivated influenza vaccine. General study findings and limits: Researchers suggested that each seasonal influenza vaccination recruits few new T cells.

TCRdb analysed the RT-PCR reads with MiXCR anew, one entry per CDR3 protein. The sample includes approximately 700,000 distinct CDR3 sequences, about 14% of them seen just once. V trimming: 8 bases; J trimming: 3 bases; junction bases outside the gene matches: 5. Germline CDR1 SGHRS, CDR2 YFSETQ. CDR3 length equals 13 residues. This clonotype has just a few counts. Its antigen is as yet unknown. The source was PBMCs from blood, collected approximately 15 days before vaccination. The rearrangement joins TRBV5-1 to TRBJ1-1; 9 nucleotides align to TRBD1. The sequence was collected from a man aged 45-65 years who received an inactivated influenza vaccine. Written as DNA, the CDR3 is TGCGCCAGGGAACAGGGGGCTGACACTGAAGCTTTCTTT. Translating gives CAREQGADTEAFF.